The 14 T cell receptor beta chains reported below all come from one sample, sequenced in a study of cytomegalovirus exposure and HLA in healthy donors. In the PCR, 60 Vbeta and 13 Jbeta primers were used. Repertoires were generated with immunoSEQ multiplex PCR, while TCRdb's copy carries only in-frame clones and drops some. Here the sample spans 90,000 to 130,000 clones, roughly four fifths being singletons. Sample: PBMCs. The receptor set was obtained from a young man in good health and CMV-seropositive.

The gene calls are TRBV25-1 and TRBJ2-1, with 9 bases lining up with TRBD1. There are 17 residues in the CDR3. Germline lookup yields CDR1 MGHDK and CDR2 SYGVNS. The trim removed 6 bases at V and 0 bases at J, leaving 9 bases unmatched. This CDR3 reads CASSATGQGSSYNEQFF. The CDR3 DNA reads as TGTGCCAGCAGCGCAACTGGACAGGGGAGCTCCTACAATGAGCAGTTCTTC.

This clone was seen a handful of times. V usage is TRBV19 and J usage is TRBJ1-3; TRBD1 aligns across 10 bases. The germline V gene encodes CDR1 LNHDA and CDR2 SQIVND (reference sequence). CDR3 length equals 17 residues. The J segment lost 2 bases and the V segment lost 6 bases, leaving 10 bases of the junction unmatched. CDR3 nucleotide sequence: TGTGCCAGTAGCCTACTCCGGGACAGGGGAGCTGGAAACACCATATATTTT. Amino acids: CASSLLRDRGAGNTIYF.

The J gene is TRBJ2-7, the V gene TRBV6-5; TRBD2 aligns across 7 bases. Germline V gene lookup returns CDR1 MNHEY and CDR2 SVGAGI. V was clipped by 8 bases and J by 0 bases; unmatched bases: 7. The CDR3 spans 14 residues. The CDR3, as DNA: TGTGCCAGCTCCCCCGGGGGGTTCTCCTACGAGCAGTACTTC. Translating gives CASSPGGFSYEQYF.

The chain links TRBV11-2 to TRBJ2-7, with unresolved D. Germline V gene data show CDR1 as SGHAT and CDR2 as FQNNGV. The CDR3 contains 17 residues. Trimming stripped 0 bases from V and 6 bases from J, with 21 bases between. DNA for the CDR3: TGTGCCAGCAGCTTAGAATTGTCACTTCTCCCCTCTAGCGAGCAGTACTTC. This codes for CASSLELSLLPSSEQYF.

The chain employs TRBV6-6 and TRBJ1-5, with D possibly being TRBD1 (5 bases). Germline V gene sequence: CDR1 MNHNY, CDR2 SVGAGI (reference sequence). Trimming removed 2 bases at V and 7 bases at J, with 12 bases between. The CDR3 is 14 residues long. CDR3 DNA: TGTGCCAGCAGTTACACGGGGGTTGGCCAGCCCCAGCATTTT. This sequence encodes CASSYTGVGQPQHF.

This CDR3 reads CAWGGTGGDQPQHF. The CDR3 nucleotides read TGTGCCTGGGGCGGGACAGGGGGCGATCAGCCCCAGCATTTT. This chain links TRBV30 with TRBJ1-5, with 12 nucleotides matching TRBD1. This CDR3 is 14 amino acids long. Per germline, CDR1 GTSNPN and CDR2 SVGIG (reference sequence). V lost 5 bases, J lost 5 bases, and 4 bases stayed unmatched.

In its sample, this clone was seen a few times. The chain employs TRBV7-3 and TRBJ2-3, with 9 nucleotides matching TRBD1. Germline loops: CDR1 SGHTA, CDR2 FQGTGA. Trimming at V came to 1 base and at J to 4 bases, leaving 3 bases not matched to a gene. The CDR3 runs to 15 residues. The CDR3 DNA reads TGTGCCAGCAGCTTAAGCCGGGACAGGGCAGATACGCAGTATTTT. It specifies CASSLSRDRADTQYF.

The chain joins TRBV15 to TRBJ1-5; D is uncertain. CDR1 is LNHNV, CDR2 YYDKDF, per germline (reference sequence). V shed 0 bases and J shed 0 bases, with 6 bases lying between them. The CDR3 is made up of 15 amino acids. Written as DNA, the CDR3 is TGTGCCACCAGCAGAGATCCCGTTAGCAATCAGCCCCAGCATTTT. Amino acids: CATSRDPVSNQPQHF.

This clone has a handful of counts. The V gene is TRBV10-3, the J gene TRBJ1-1, with 7 bases matching TRBD1. This CDR3 has 16 residues. The V segment lost 0 bases and the J segment 0 bases; nucleotides outside the gene matches: 4. Looked up from germline, CDR1 is ENHRY and CDR2 is SYGVKD. This CDR3 reads CAISESTGTVNTEAFF. The CDR3, as DNA: TGTGCCATCAGTGAGTCCACCGGGACAGTGAACACTGAAGCTTTCTTT.

This clone appeared once. V and J are TRBV11-1 and TRBJ1-4; D ambiguous. Germline-derived CDR1 and CDR2 are SGHAT and FQDESV (reference sequence). The CDR3 has 17 amino acids. V was pared by 4 bases and J by 2 bases, with 17 bases between. CDR3 in DNA: TGTGCCAGCAGCTCGTTTACAGCCCCGTGGACTAATGAAAAACTGTTTTTT. Encoded protein: CASSSFTAPWTNEKLFF. Filled out from reference TRBV11-1 and TRBJ1-4, the complete variable domain reads EAEVAQSPRYKITEKSQAVAFWCDPISGHATLYWYRQILGQGPELLVQFQDESVVDDSQLPKDRFSAERLKGVDSTLKIQPAELGDSAMYLCASSSFTAPWTNEKLFFGSGTQLSVL.

This clone was seen a single time. In DNA, the CDR3 is TGTGCCAGCAGCCAAAGACAGGGTGGGAACACTGAAGCTTTCTTT. It specifies CASSQRQGGNTEAFF. The J gene is TRBJ1-1, the V gene TRBV4-2; 7 bases are a match to TRBD1. The CDR3 runs to 15 residues. Germline V gene sequence: CDR1 LGHNA, CDR2 YNFKEQ. After removal of 2 bases from V and 1 base from J, the junction contained 4 bases not matched to a gene.

This clone turned up a few times. This sequence joins TRBV4-2 and TRBJ1-2, with a tentative D call TRBD1 (5 bases). The germline CDR1 and CDR2 sequences are LGHNA and YNFKEQ. The CDR3 spans 16 residues. The V end was cut by 0 bases, the J end by 4 bases, with 15 bases between. CDR3 sequence: CASSQDSGGVPYGYTF. CDR3 in DNA: TGTGCCAGCAGCCAAGATTCCGGGGGGGTCCCCTATGGCTACACCTTC.

This clone came up once. The junction departs from the called germline gene at one end, perhaps through a read error. This chain connects TRBV27 to TRBJ2-3, with TRBD2 identical over 11 bases. Germline values: CDR1 MNHEY, CDR2 SMNVEV (reference sequence). The CDR3 runs to 16 residues. The CDR3 coding sequence is TGTGCCAGCAGATTATCACTAGCGGGAGTCACAGATACGCAGTATTTT. It codes for CASRLSLAGVTDTQYF.

Only one count was recorded for this clone. This sample includes further DNA sequences coding for the same CDR3. The chain employs TRBV14 and TRBJ1-2, with 7 bases identical to TRBD1. The CDR3 spans 13 residues. Per germline, CDR1 SGHDN and CDR2 FVKESK. V lost 1 base to trimming and J lost 4 bases; unmatched junction nucleotides: 0. The CDR3 region is CASSQGQGYGYTF. Here the CDR3 DNA reads TGTGCCAGCAGCCAAGGACAGGGCTATGGCTACACCTTC.